This TCR beta chain was profiled in a study of cytomegalovirus exposure and HLA in healthy donors. With regard to this clone: What it recognizes is unknown.

Study-level results: With DRB1 most and HLA-C fewest, TCR association rates differed between HLA loci in a later analysis. Reported findings show TCR beta sequences accurately forecast HLA-A and HLA-B alleles in most subjects.

Researchers ran the PCR with 60 Vbeta and 13 Jbeta primers. The method was immunoSEQ multiplex PCR; TCRdb's version includes in-frame clones alone and lacks a portion of them. The sample table includes some 140,000 clones. Germline V gene lookup returns CDR1 LNHDA and CDR2 SQIVND (reference sequence). Trimming took off 4 bases at V and 3 bases at J, with 14 bases between the two ends. The CDR3 contains 15 residues. The origin of this receptor is a middle-aged woman in good health and CMV-seronegative. Source material: PBMCs. The chain recombines TRBV19 with TRBJ2-3; D is possibly TRBD1 (5 bases). CDR3 sequence reads: CASSTGRAVTDTQYF. The CDR3 DNA follows: TGTGCCAGTAGTACAGGCAGGGCTGTGACAGATACGCAGTATTTT.